This T cell receptor (beta chain) was identified during a study of blood T cell repertoires in COVID-19 (dated by TCRdb to about 2020). Regarding the complete study: Samples covering the acute and convalescent phases of COVID-19 were provided by collaborators in the United States, Italy and Spain. The dataset comprised deeply sampled blood TCRbeta repertoires from subjects exposed to, actively infected with, or recovered from COVID-19. Where available, HLA class I and class II types were obtained from metadata supplied by the sample provider rather than from assay-based typing. The prospective study material was composed of cDNA or gDNA derived from T cells, B-cell-depleted T cells, or PBMCs. Sample metadata almost always included a de-identified subject ID, COVID-19 status, age in years and sex. The samples were drawn from two sources: the first 160 participants of the ongoing ImmuneRACE study, and 1,200 or so subjects contributed by 6 global collaborators. The repertoires were released in a freely available public database intended as a resource for research on the immune response to SARS-CoV-2. Here is what the overall study found, with its caveats: The quantity of clinical and demographic metadata differed by source and by participant and was supplied without curation.

The immunoSEQ Assay, a bias-controlled multiplex PCR, was used to amplify TCRbeta CDR3 regions from genomic DNA. In the original analysis: The number of nucleated cells in each sample was estimated from the amplification of reference gene primers within the assay. Sequence reads were collapsed and filtered to measure the absolute abundance of every unique TCRbeta CDR3 rearrangement. For each sample, productive Simpson clonality was calculated by taking the square root of Simpson's diversity index across productive rearrangements. Imported from immuneACCESS, the table was reduced by TCRdb to in-frame sequences with V and J called. These copies leave out some clones; in studies compared against another copy, an unresolved V gene accounts for under half, and the cause of the remainder is not known. V and J calls and clone size follow that table, whereas D and trimming were derived from the DNA. Within this sample are roughly 400,000 clones, with over 75% of them counted one time only. The ten top clones hold 2% to 2.5% of the sample.

V loses 3 bases, J loses 1 base, and the germline ends lie 7 bases apart. The CDR3 numbers 13 residues from cysteine through phenylalanine. The retained sequence is limited to the CDR3, 39 bases, with the frame set at the first base. CDR1 is given as SGHRS and CDR2 as YFSETQ, both from the germline V gene. On this clone: This clone's antigen is unknown. Nothing much larger sits one base from this clone, and base qualities are not available.

In the prospective study, participants were about 18 to 95 years old, resided in about two dozen geographic areas of the United States, and were enrolled through a virtual design. To assign participants to cohorts, the prospective study relied on clinical history that participants themselves reported in a screening survey and a study questionnaire. In the prospective study, whole blood, serum and a nasopharyngeal or oropharyngeal swab were collected from each participant by mobile phlebotomists. Additional blood draws and questionnaires over an approximately 2-month period could optionally be provided by prospective study participants. Before DNA extraction, prospective study blood samples were shipped either frozen or at room temperature.

This TCR was sampled from a woman in her thirties or forties with acute COVID-19. Sequenced input: PBMCs or T cells enriched from blood (not recorded which). The V gene is TRBV5-1 and the J gene is TRBJ1-1, with the D gene uncertain. The CDR3 amino acid sequence is: CASSSARNTEAFF. The DNA reads as follows: TGCGCCAGCAGCTCAGCGAGGAACACTGAAGCTTTCTTT. The variable domain in full, with residues beyond the CDR3 obtained from the reference TRBV5-1 and TRBJ1-1 genes, is KAGVTQTPRYLIKTRGQQVTLSCSPISGHRSVSWYQQTPGQGLQFLFEYFSETQRNKGNFPGRFSGRQFSNSRSEMNVSTLELGDSALYLCASSSARNTEAFFGQGTRLTVV.